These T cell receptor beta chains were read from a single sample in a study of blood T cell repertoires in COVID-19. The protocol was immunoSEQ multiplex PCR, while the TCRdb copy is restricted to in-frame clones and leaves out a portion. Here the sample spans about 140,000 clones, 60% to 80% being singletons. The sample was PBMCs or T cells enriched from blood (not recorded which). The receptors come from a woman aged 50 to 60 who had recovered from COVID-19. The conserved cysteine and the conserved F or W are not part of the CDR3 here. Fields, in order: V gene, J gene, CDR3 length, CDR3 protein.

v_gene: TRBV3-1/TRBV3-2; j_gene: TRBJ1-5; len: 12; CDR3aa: ASSQGQGNQPQH
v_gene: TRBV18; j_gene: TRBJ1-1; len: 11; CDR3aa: ASSPFGDTEAF
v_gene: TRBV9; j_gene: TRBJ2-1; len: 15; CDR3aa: ASSVRSGSGRYNEQF
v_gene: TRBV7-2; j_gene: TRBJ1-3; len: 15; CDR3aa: ASSPRQGTGEGNTIY
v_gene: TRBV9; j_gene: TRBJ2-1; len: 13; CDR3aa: ASSPPSGGINEQF
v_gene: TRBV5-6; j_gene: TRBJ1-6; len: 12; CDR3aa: ASFRTGQNSPLH
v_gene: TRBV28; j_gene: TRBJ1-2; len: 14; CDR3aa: ASSSAPDSSNYGYT
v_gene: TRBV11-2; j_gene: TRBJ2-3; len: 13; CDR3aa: ASSSSGRAADTQY
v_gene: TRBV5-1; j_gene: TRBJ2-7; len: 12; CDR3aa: ASSWGTPAYEQY
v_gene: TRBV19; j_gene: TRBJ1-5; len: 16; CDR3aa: ASSGGTGDARSNQPQH
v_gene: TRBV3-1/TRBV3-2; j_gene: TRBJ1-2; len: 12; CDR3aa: ASSLPGGDYGYT
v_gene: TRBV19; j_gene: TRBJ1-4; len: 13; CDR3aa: ASSPPGQGGEKLF
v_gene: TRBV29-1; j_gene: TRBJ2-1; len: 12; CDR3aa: SVEGGLLLNEQF
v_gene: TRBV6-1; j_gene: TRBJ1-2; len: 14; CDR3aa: ASSDPWDRGNYGYT
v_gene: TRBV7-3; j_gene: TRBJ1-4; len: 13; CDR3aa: ASSPTGAHNEKLF
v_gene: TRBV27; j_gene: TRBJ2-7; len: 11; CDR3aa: ASSLRERVEQY
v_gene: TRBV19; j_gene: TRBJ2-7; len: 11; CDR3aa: ASSIGRTYEQY
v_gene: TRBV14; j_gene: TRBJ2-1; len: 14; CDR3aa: ASSPLRGSYNNEQF
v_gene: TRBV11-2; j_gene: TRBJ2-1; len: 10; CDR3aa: ASSSSSVEQF
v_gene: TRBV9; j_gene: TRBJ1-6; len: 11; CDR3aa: ASSRDRASPLH
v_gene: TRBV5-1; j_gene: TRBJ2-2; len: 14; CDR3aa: ASSLISGRATGELF
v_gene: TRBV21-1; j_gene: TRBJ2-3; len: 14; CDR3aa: ASSKNYGRSTDTQY
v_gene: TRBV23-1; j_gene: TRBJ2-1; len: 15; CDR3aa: ASTPRRLPKSYNEQF
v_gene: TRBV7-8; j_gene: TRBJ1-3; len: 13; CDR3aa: ASSLSLAGGNTIY
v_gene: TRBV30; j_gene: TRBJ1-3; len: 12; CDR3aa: AWTVRSSGNTIY
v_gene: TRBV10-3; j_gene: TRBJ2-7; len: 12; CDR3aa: AIMGGDRTYEQY
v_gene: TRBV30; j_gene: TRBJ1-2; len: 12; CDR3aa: AWSFSGTYNGYT
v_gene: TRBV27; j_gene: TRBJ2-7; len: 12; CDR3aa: ASSPGLAGWEQY
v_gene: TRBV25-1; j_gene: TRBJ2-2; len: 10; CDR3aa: ASSESVGELF
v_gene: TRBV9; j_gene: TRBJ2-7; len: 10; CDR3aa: ASSAGAEGLI
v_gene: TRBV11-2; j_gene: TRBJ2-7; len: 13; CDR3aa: ASSLEGTTLYEQY
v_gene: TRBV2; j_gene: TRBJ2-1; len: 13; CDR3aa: ASSEGDKRNNEQF
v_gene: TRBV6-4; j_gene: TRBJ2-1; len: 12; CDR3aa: ASSVGQGGNEQF
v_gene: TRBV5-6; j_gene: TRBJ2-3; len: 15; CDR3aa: ASSTVLERGSTDTQY
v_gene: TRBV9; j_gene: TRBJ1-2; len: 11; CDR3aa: ASSTGQNYGYT
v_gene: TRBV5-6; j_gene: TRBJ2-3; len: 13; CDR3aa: ASSRGGTSRDTQY
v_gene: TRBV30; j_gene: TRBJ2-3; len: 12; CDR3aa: AWAPRGATDTQY
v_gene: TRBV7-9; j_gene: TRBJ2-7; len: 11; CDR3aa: ASSRPGGYEQY
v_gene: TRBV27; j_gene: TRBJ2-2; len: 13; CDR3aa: ASLRDRGTTGELF
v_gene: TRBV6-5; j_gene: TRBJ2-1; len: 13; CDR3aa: ASSLSGGPYNEQF
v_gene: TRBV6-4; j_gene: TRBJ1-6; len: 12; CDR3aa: ASSGDSYNSPLH
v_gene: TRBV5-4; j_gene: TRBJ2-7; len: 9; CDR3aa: ASSLKTEQY
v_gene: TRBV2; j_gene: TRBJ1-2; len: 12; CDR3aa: ASSRGTDRAGYT
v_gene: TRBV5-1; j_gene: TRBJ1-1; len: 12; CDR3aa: ASSFGTGVTEAF